Following are 18 T cell receptor beta chains from one sample sequenced in a study of T cell repertoires in cytomegalovirus infection (dated by TCRdb to the late 2010s). What the treatment or condition label conveys for this sample: in vitro stimulation with specific CMV peptide epitopes to enrich CMV-specific T cells. No antigens are known for them. The sequencer was an Illumina HiSeq 1500. TCRdb reanalyzed the raw reads on its own, using fastp at Q25 for trimming and MiXCR for clone calling, and kept in-frame beta chains. Every distinct CDR3 protein forms one entry, paired with its most common genes and DNA. This sample comprises approximately 500,000 distinct CDR3 sequences, 25% to 35% of them detected only once. Jointly, the top ten make up around a sixth of the sample. The material was cultured PBMCs, obtained from culture after CMV antigen stimulation. These receptors were obtained from a human donor in good health (CMV status not recorded). Some clones in this sample may be carry-over from other donors' samples.

CDR3 in amino acids: CASSLGGSGELFF. DNA for the CDR3: TGTGCCAGCAGCTTAGGGGGATCCGGGGAGCTGTTTTTT. The J gene is TRBJ2-2, the V gene TRBV7-2; D not resolved. V lost 1 base and J lost 6, with 6 bases in between. Germline-derived CDR1 and CDR2 are SGHTA and FQGNSA. CDR3 length equals 13 residues.

The chain carries TRBV2 and TRBJ2-7; perhaps TRBD1 as D (6 bases). The V and J ends lost 6 bases and 6 bases respectively, with 18 bases between them. CDR1 and CDR2 from the germline V gene are SNHLY and FYNNEI. The CDR3 covers 14 residues. The CDR3 DNA reads TGTGCCAGCAGGGAGACAGGTCCAAGTAGCGAGCAGTACTTC. Protein sequence: CASRETGPSSEQYF.

The J gene is TRBJ1-2, the V gene TRBV7-2, with D possibly matching TRBD1 (5 bases). The CDR3 consists of 13 residues. Germline CDR1 SGHTA, CDR2 FQGNSA. V shed 5 bases and J shed 4 bases, with 11 bases lying between them. The CDR3, as DNA: TGTGCCAGCAGCCCACTAGACAGCTATGGCTACACCTTC. This codes for CASSPLDSYGYTF.

This clonotype was recorded a few times. The chain uses TRBV27 and TRBJ2-1, with TRBD2 matching over 9 bases. The V and J ends lost 8 bases and 7 bases, in that order; junction bases with no gene match: 9. The CDR3 is made up of 14 amino acids. Germline V gene lookup returns CDR1 MNHEY and CDR2 SMNVEV (reference sequence). The CDR3 sequence: CASGFGTSINEQFF. The CDR3 nucleotides read TGTGCCAGCGGCTTCGGGACTAGCATTAATGAGCAGTTCTTC.

The chain is built from TRBV12-5 and TRBJ1-5; 8 nucleotides line up with TRBD1. Looked up from germline, CDR1 is LGHNT and CDR2 is FRNRAP. The V gene end was trimmed by 1 base and the J gene end by 0 bases; junction bases not matched to a gene: 17. This CDR3 comprises 21 residues. CDR3 DNA: TGTGCTAGTGGTTTGGCGGGACAGGTCCTCAACGGTGAGCTTAGCAATCAGCCCCAGCATTTT. It translates to CASGLAGQVLNGELSNQPQHF. Full variable domain (missing parts from reference TRBV12-5 and TRBJ1-5): DARVTQTPRHKVTEMGQEVTMRCQPILGHNTVFWYRQTMMQGLELLAYFRNRAPLDDSGMPKDRFSAEMPDATLATLKIQPSEPRDSAVYFCASGLAGQVLNGELSNQPQHFGDGTRLSIL.

This clonotype has only a few counts. V is TRBV11-3 and J is TRBJ2-3; D is unresolved. Trimming took off 1 base at V and 1 base at J, with 15 bases between the two ends. CDR1 and CDR2 from the germline V gene are SGHNT and YENEEA. The CDR3 consists of 17 residues. The CDR3 nucleotides read TGTGCCAGCAGCTTAGGGGATGGAAACCTAGGCACAGATACGCAGTATTTT. This sequence encodes CASSLGDGNLGTDTQYF.

With respect to this clonotype: One base away lies a much larger clone, so this may be a sequencing read error. The chain recombines TRBV4-1 with TRBJ2-3; no firm D call. V lost 1 base, J lost 4 bases, and 3 bases lay in between. This CDR3 contains 12 residues. The germline CDR1 and CDR2 sequences are MGHRA and YSYEKL. CDR3 region: CASSQVADTQYF. The CDR3 nucleotides read TGCGCCAGCAGCCAAGTTGCAGATACGCAGTATTTT.

The chain employs TRBV11-2 and TRBJ1-1; D possibly corresponds to TRBD1 (6 bases). V gave up 5 bases and J gave up 2 bases, with 15 bases separating them. The CDR3 is 15 residues long. Germline V gene lookup returns CDR1 SGHAT and CDR2 FQNNGV. The CDR3 DNA is TGTGCCAGCAGCACCCGGACAGCGCGAAACACTGAAGCTTTCTTT. Protein product: CASSTRTARNTEAFF.

The rearrangement uses TRBV29-1 and TRBJ2-1; D is perhaps TRBD1 (5 bases). CDR3 length equals 15 residues. Looked up from germline, CDR1 is SQVTM and CDR2 is ANQGSEA. Trimming shortened V by 0 bases and J by 3 bases, and 12 bases separated the two germline ends. The CDR3, as DNA: TGCAGCGTTGAAGAGACTGGCACAGGCTACAATGAGCAGTTCTTC. It encodes CSVEETGTGYNEQFF.

In its sample, this clonotype was seen many times. This chain joins TRBV7-2 and TRBJ1-2; TRBD1 agrees at 9 bases. V shed 1 base and J 4 bases; nucleotides not matched to a gene: 7. Germline CDR1 reads SGHTA; CDR2 reads FQGNSA. The CDR3 totals 16 residues. The chain's CDR3 is CASSLGGTGLIYGYTF. CDR3 coding DNA: TGTGCCAGCAGCTTAGGTGGGACAGGGTTAATCTATGGCTACACCTTC.

The rearrangement links TRBV20-1 to TRBJ2-7; either TRBD1 or TRBD2 may fit D (6 bases each). Germline V gene sequence: CDR1 DFQATT, CDR2 SNEGSKA (reference sequence). The CDR3 contains 14 residues. V lost 4 bases, J lost 0 bases, and 13 bases lay in between. The CDR3 loop reads CSATGARDSYEQYF. The CDR3, as DNA: TGCAGTGCTACGGGGGCCCGGGACTCCTACGAGCAGTACTTC.

There are a few counts of this clonotype. The rearrangement links TRBV28 to TRBJ2-5, with D maybe TRBD1 (5 bases). The CDR3 loop spans 14 amino acids. The germline gives CDR1 MDHEN, CDR2 SYDVKM. Trimming stripped 5 bases from V and 4 bases from J, with 14 bases between. CDR3: CASSEDTLGETQYF. DNA of the CDR3: TGTGCCAGCAGTGAGGACACACTGGGAGAGACCCAGTACTTC.

The chain has TRBV12-3 or TRBV12-4 and TRBJ2-5; no definite D call. Trimming stripped 5 bases from V and 3 bases from J, with 13 bases between. The CDR3 spans 14 residues. The CDR3 coding sequence is TGTGCCAGCAGTATGAGTAACTCGGAAGAGACCCAGTACTTC. Translating gives CASSMSNSEETQYF.

This clonotype was picked up many times. The chain carries TRBV7-2 and TRBJ2-1; D unclear. The CDR3 is 15 residues long. Germline V gives CDR1 SGHTA, CDR2 FQGNSA. V was clipped by 4 bases and J by 4 bases, with 14 bases between them. The CDR3 region has the DNA TGTGCCAGCAGCTCCGGTCCTGGGGTTTACAATGAGCAGTTCTTC. It is translated as CASSSGPGVYNEQFF.

This clonotype was seen at least ten times. The CDR3 is CASSSRDSRSEQFF. The CDR3 region has the DNA TGTGCCAGCAGCTCCCGGGACTCCCGAAGTGAGCAGTTCTTC. V is TRBV7-2 and J is TRBJ2-1, with D tentatively TRBD2 (6 bases). The CDR3 is 14 amino acids. Germline V gene lookup returns CDR1 SGHTA and CDR2 FQGNSA. The V end was cut by 4 bases, the J end by 9 bases, with 16 bases between. The whole variable domain, remainder taken from reference TRBV7-2 and TRBJ2-1, is GAGVSQSPSNKVTEKGKDVELRCDPISGHTALYWYRQSLGQGLEFLIYFQGNSAPDKSGLPSDRFSAERTGGSVSTLTIQRTQQEDSAVYLCASSSRDSRSEQFFGPGTRLTVL.

This clonotype was counted once. This chain uses TRBV30 with TRBJ1-5; a weak D match, TRBD1 (5 bases). Trimming removed 1 base at V and 0 bases at J, with 10 bases between. Germline CDR1 reads GTSNPN; CDR2 reads SVGIG (reference sequence). This CDR3 is 15 amino acids long. In DNA, the CDR3 is TGTGCCTGGAGTGGGACACAGTATAGCAATCAGCCCCAGCATTTT. Translating gives CAWSGTQYSNQPQHF. The full variable domain, completed using reference TRBV30 and TRBJ1-5, is SQTIHQWPATLVQPVGSPLSLECTVEGTSNPNLYWYRQAAGRGLQLLFYSVGIGQISSEVPQNLSASRPQDRQFILSSKKLLLSDSGFYLCAWSGTQYSNQPQHFGDGTRLSIL.

This chain's CDR3 is CASSSHGLAGTSEFF. The CDR3 DNA reads TGTGCCAGCAGCTCCCACGGACTAGCGGGTACAAGTGAGTTCTTC. The chain combines TRBV5-4 with TRBJ2-1; 11 nucleotides align to TRBD2. This CDR3 has 15 amino acids. V dropped 3 bases and J dropped 14; count of bases not matched to a gene: 13. Germline V lookup: CDR1 SGHNT, CDR2 YYREEE (reference sequence). Filled out from reference TRBV5-4 and TRBJ2-1, the complete variable domain reads ETGVTQSPTHLIKTRGQQVTLRCSSQSGHNTVSWYQQALGQGPQFIFQYYREEENGRGNFPPRFSGLQFPNYSSELNVNALELDDSALYLCASSSHGLAGTSEFFGPGTRLTVL.

This clonotype was seen a few times. V and J are TRBV6-6 and TRBJ2-1, with D unclear. The ends were cut back, 2 bases at V and 5 bases at J, with 16 bases in the middle. The CDR3 loop spans 16 amino acids. The germline V gene has CDR1 MNHNY and CDR2 SVGAGI (reference sequence). CDR3 amino acids: CASSYDFLRSDNEQFF. CDR3 DNA sequence: TGTGCCAGCAGTTACGACTTTCTGAGGAGCGACAATGAGCAGTTCTTC.